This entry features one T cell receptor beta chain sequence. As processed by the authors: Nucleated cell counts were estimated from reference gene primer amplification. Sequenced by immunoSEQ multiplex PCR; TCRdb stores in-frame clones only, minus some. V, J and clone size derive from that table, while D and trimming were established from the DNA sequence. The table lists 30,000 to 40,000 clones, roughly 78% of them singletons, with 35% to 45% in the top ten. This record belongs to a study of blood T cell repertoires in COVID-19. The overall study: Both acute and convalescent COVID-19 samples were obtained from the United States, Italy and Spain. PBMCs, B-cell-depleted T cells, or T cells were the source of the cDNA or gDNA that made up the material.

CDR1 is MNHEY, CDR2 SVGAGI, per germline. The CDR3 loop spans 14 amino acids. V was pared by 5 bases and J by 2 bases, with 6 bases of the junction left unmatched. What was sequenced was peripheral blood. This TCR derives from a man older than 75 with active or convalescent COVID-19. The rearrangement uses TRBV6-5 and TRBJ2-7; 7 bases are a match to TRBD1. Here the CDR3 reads CASSKHRGPYEQYF. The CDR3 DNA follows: TGTGCCAGCAGTAAACACAGGGGACCCTACGAGCAGTACTTC.